A single sample gave rise to the 30 T cell receptor beta chains below, sequenced in a study of CD8 T cells in ankylosing spondylitis. From the 5' RACE reads, TCRdb called clonotypes with MiXCR, one entry per CDR3 protein. The sample lists under 200,000 distinct CDR3 sequences, approximately 9.9% occurring once. Sample: blood, either unsorted or a sorted T cell fraction (not recorded which). These receptors all stem from a female donor with ankylosing spondylitis or in good health (not recorded which).

This clonotype occurred once. The genes are TRBV9 and TRBJ2-1, with 11 bases fitting TRBD2. The germline V gene encodes CDR1 SGDLS and CDR2 YYNGEE. CDR3 length: 17 residues. V dropped 0 bases and J dropped 5; count of bases not matched to a gene: 7. DNA for the CDR3: TGTGCCAGCAGCGTAGAGCCCGCACTAGCGGGAGACAATGAGCAGTTCTTC. Translated, it gives CASSVEPALAGDNEQFF.

This clonotype occurred many times. The V gene is TRBV7-9, the J gene TRBJ2-1; D is uncertain. Germline loops: CDR1 SEHNR, CDR2 FQNEAQ (reference sequence). With 3 bases removed from V and 2 bases from J, the gap between germline ends came to 14 bases. The CDR3 has 16 residues. This CDR3 reads CASSFSGRRAYNEQFF. Here the CDR3 DNA reads TGTGCCAGCAGCTTTTCTGGAAGACGCGCCTACAATGAGCAGTTCTTC.

This clonotype has just a few counts. The chain links TRBV9 to TRBJ2-7; no reliable D call. The CDR3 spans 12 residues. The germline V gene encodes CDR1 SGDLS and CDR2 YYNGEE. V was shortened by 1 base and J by 3 bases, with 5 bases between the two germline ends. CDR3 bases: TGTGCCAGCAGCGTATATGACTACGAGCAGTACTTC. This sequence encodes CASSVYDYEQYF. Complete variable domain (other parts from reference TRBV9 and TRBJ2-7): DSGVTQTPKHLITATGQRVTLRCSPRSGDLSVYWYQQSLDQGLQFLIQYYNGEERAKGNILERFSAQQFPDLHSELNLSSLELGDSALYFCASSVYDYEQYFGPGTRLTVT.

The rearrangement links TRBV27 to TRBJ2-1; 11 nucleotides agree with TRBD2. CDR3 length equals 17 residues. Germline V gene lookup returns CDR1 MNHEY and CDR2 SMNVEV (reference sequence). The ends lost 1 base at V and 3 bases at J; junction bases unmatched: 5. The CDR3 loop reads CASSLLIAGGLYNEQFF. The CDR3 DNA follows: TGTGCCAGCAGTTTATTAATAGCGGGAGGGCTCTACAATGAGCAGTTCTTC.

This clonotype was detected many times. The chain employs TRBV7-6 and TRBJ2-3; no clear D gene. Trimming left V 1 base short and J 6 bases short, with 8 bases between. In germline, CDR1 is SGHVS, CDR2 FNYEAQ. This CDR3 comprises 13 residues. In nucleotides, the CDR3 is TGTGCCAGCAGCTTAGAAGTTTGGGATACGCAGTATTTT. Translated, it gives CASSLEVWDTQYF.

J is TRBJ2-3 and V is TRBV12-3 or TRBV12-4; 7 positions agree with TRBD2. This CDR3 comprises 16 residues. Trimming removed 5 bases from V and 1 base from J; junction bases left unmatched: 9. The chain's CDR3 is CASSEAGLEGTDTQYF. Written as DNA, the CDR3 is TGTGCCAGCAGTGAGGCCGGACTAGAAGGCACAGATACGCAGTATTTT.

This clonotype has more than one count but fewer than ten. This chain links TRBV3-1 with TRBJ2-7, with D perhaps assigned TRBD1 or TRBD2 (6 bases each). Germline assignment: CDR1 LGHDT and CDR2 YNNKEL (reference sequence). V gave up 4 bases and J gave up 5 bases, with 18 bases separating them. The CDR3 is 15 amino acids. The CDR3 loop reads CASSPSLGGYDEQYF. CDR3 bases: TGTGCCAGCAGCCCCTCCCTAGGGGGGTACGACGAGCAGTACTTC.

CDR3 residues: CASSLLGRIGAGELFF. The CDR3 DNA reads as TGTGCCAGCAGCTTACTGGGGAGGATAGGGGCCGGGGAGCTGTTTTTT. This sequence joins TRBV7-2 and TRBJ2-2; perhaps TRBD2 as D (6 bases). V lost 2 bases and J lost 6, with 16 bases in between. From germline, CDR1 is SGHTA and CDR2 FQGNSA. This CDR3 comprises 16 residues.

This clonotype was counted only a few times. This sequence joins TRBV19 and TRBJ2-1; 9 bases match TRBD2. V shed 7 bases, J shed 2 bases, and the junction held 6 bases outside the gene matches. The CDR3 sequence is 15 residues long. Germline V gene lookup returns CDR1 LNHDA and CDR2 SQIVND (reference sequence). The CDR3 protein is CASIGSGGTYNEQFF. The CDR3 coding sequence is TGTGCCAGTATTGGTAGCGGGGGAACCTACAATGAGCAGTTCTTC. Using reference TRBV19 and TRBJ2-1 for the parts outside the CDR3, the full variable domain is DGGITQSPKYLFRKEGQNVTLSCEQNLNHDAMYWYRQDPGQGLRLIYYSQIVNDFQKGDIAEGYSVSREKKESFPLTVTSAQKNPTAFYLCASIGSGGTYNEQFFGPGTRLTVL.

This clonotype occurred a few times. The chain recombines TRBV7-9 with TRBJ1-3; D might be TRBD1 (5 bases). With 1 base removed from V and 6 bases from J, the gap between germline ends came to 16 bases. This CDR3 has 16 amino acids. CDR1 and CDR2 (germline): SEHNR, FQNEAQ (reference sequence). The CDR3 spells CASSLEGRPQQNTIYF. The CDR3 bases are TGTGCCAGCAGCTTAGAGGGGAGACCCCAACAAAACACCATATATTTT.

This clonotype was counted ten times or more. The V and J genes are TRBV9 and TRBJ1-1; D remains unclear. The V gene lost 0 bases and the J gene lost 6 bases, with 9 bases spanning the gap. Germline lookup yields CDR1 SGDLS and CDR2 YYNGEE. This CDR3 spans 13 amino acids. The CDR3 DNA follows: TGTGCCAGCAGCGTAGATGGGAGACCTGAAGCTTTCTTT. Its protein is CASSVDGRPEAFF.

The chain joins TRBV18 to TRBJ1-4; D unclear. The germline gives CDR1 KGHSH, CDR2 LQKENI. V lost 0 bases to trimming and J lost 8 bases, with 4 bases between them. The CDR3 runs to 12 residues. The CDR3 DNA is TGTGCCAGCTCACCACCGGAAGAAAAACTGTTTTTT. Protein product: CASSPPEEKLFF.

This clonotype was counted ten times or more. The chain uses TRBV7-9 and TRBJ2-2; no reliable D call. Germline V lookup: CDR1 SEHNR, CDR2 FQNEAQ (reference sequence). V lost 3 bases and J 5 bases, leaving 7 bases between the germline ends. The CDR3 runs to 13 residues. The CDR3 nucleotides read TGTGCCAGCAGCTTTAAAGAAACCGGGGAGCTGTTTTTT. Protein: CASSFKETGELFF. Using reference TRBV7-9 and TRBJ2-2 for the parts outside the CDR3, the full variable domain is DTGVSQNPRHKITKRGQNVTFRCDPISEHNRLYWYRQTLGQGPEFLTYFQNEAQLEKSRLLSDRFSAERPKGSFSTLEIQRTEQGDSAMYLCASSFKETGELFFGEGSRLTVL.

The gene calls are TRBV14 and TRBJ2-7, with D perhaps TRBD2 (6 bases). Per germline, CDR1 SGHDN and CDR2 FVKESK. CDR3 length: 16 residues. V lost 1 base and J 7 bases, leaving 20 bases between the germline ends. Written as DNA, the CDR3 is TGTGCCAGCAGCCAAGCGCCACTAGCCGTACGATGGGAGCAGTACTTC. Protein sequence: CASSQAPLAVRWEQYF.

This clonotype was recorded many times. V is TRBV25-1 and J is TRBJ2-1, with 8 bases lining up with TRBD2. V gave up 6 bases and J gave up 4 bases; unmatched junction bases: 11. The CDR3 is made up of 16 amino acids. Germline CDR1 reads MGHDK; CDR2 reads SYGVNS. The CDR3 loop reads CASRPHGAGGYNEQFF. The CDR3 bases are TGTGCCAGCAGACCCCACGGGGCGGGAGGATACAATGAGCAGTTCTTC.

The chain uses TRBV15 and TRBJ2-7; D might be TRBD1 (6 bases). Trimming pared 2 bases from V and 2 bases from J, leaving 10 bases between. This CDR3 comprises 14 residues. CDR1 is LNHNV, CDR2 YYDKDF, per germline (reference sequence). The chain's CDR3 is CATSRRTETYEQYF. The CDR3 coding sequence is TGTGCCACCAGCAGACGGACAGAGACCTACGAGCAGTACTTC.

DNA for the CDR3: TGTGCCAGCAGGCTCTCGAGCGGTTTAAGGCACGAGCAGTACTTC. Its translation: CASRLSSGLRHEQYF. The chain recombines TRBV2 with TRBJ2-7; possible D gene TRBD2, 5 bases. Germline V lookup: CDR1 SNHLY, CDR2 FYNNEI. Trimming pared 6 bases from V and 5 bases from J, leaving 20 bases between. CDR3 length: 15 amino acids.

The chain links TRBV20-1 to TRBJ1-2; a weak D match, TRBD1 (5 bases). In germline, CDR1 is DFQATT, CDR2 SNEGSKA (reference sequence). Trimming left V 1 base short and J 6 bases short, with 12 bases between. The CDR3 totals 13 residues. The CDR3 is CSARGGRGDGYTF. DNA of the CDR3: TGCAGTGCTAGAGGAGGACGGGGGGATGGCTACACCTTC.

In this sample, this clonotype turned up a few times. The chain recombines TRBV20-1 with TRBJ2-2; TRBD2 aligns across 9 bases. CDR1 DFQATT and CDR2 SNEGSKA come from the germline V gene (reference sequence). This CDR3 has 15 amino acids. V was pared by 6 bases and J by 3 bases, with 8 bases of the junction left unmatched. The CDR3 reads CSAAGLALDTGELFF. The CDR3 nucleotides are TGCAGTGCGGCGGGACTAGCCCTCGACACCGGGGAGCTGTTTTTT.

J is TRBJ1-5 and V is TRBV9, with unresolved D. CDR1 is SGDLS and CDR2 is YYNGEE in the germline V gene. Trimming stripped 3 bases from V and 0 bases from J, with 7 bases between. CDR3 length equals 14 residues. CDR3 region: CASSAEYSNQPQHF. CDR3 nucleotide sequence: TGTGCCAGCAGCGCAGAGTATAGCAATCAGCCCCAGCATTTT.

The V gene is TRBV24-1, the J gene TRBJ2-2; D unresolved. The CDR3 totals 11 residues. V was cut by 9 bases and J by 6 bases, with 7 bases left in between. Germline lookup yields CDR1 KGHDR and CDR2 SFDVKD. The DNA of the CDR3 is TGTGCCACCTCCCAGGCCGGGGAGCTGTTTTTT. It translates to CATSQAGELFF.

The sample holds many counts of this clonotype. The V and J genes are TRBV25-1 and TRBJ2-5; D is perhaps TRBD2 (6 bases). The germline V gene encodes CDR1 MGHDK and CDR2 SYGVNS. Trimming left V 11 bases short and J 4 bases short, with 14 bases between. CDR3 size: 12 residues. CDR3 region: CAPARAGETQYF. CDR3 nucleotides: TGTGCCCCCGCCAGAGCGGGAGAGACCCAGTACTTC.

This clonotype was detected ten times or more. The chain links TRBV4-3 to TRBJ2-1; 9 bases match TRBD2. The length of the CDR3 is 14 residues. Trimming took 4 bases from V and 7 from J; bases not matched to a gene: 5. Germline CDR1 reads LGHNA; CDR2 reads YSLEER. DNA of the CDR3: TGCGCCAGCAGCCTTAGCGGGAGAAAGAATGAGCAGTTCTTC. Translated: CASSLSGRKNEQFF.

This clonotype was found a few times. V usage is TRBV27 and J usage is TRBJ1-4, with 10 positions matching TRBD1. Trimming cost V 5 bases and J 8 bases; bases outside gene matches: 20. The CDR3 sequence is 19 residues long. The germline gives CDR1 MNHEY, CDR2 SMNVEV (reference sequence). CDR3 protein: CASSPTGGSSRPWVEKLFF. DNA of the CDR3: TGTGCCAGCAGTCCGACAGGGGGCTCGTCTCGACCCTGGGTGGAAAAACTGTTTTTT.

This clonotype has just a few counts. The V call is TRBV9, the J call TRBJ2-4; either TRBD1 or TRBD2 may supply D (5 bases each). V lost 0 bases, J lost 6 bases, and 7 bases lay in between. This CDR3 has 13 amino acids. Germline assignment: CDR1 SGDLS and CDR2 YYNGEE. This chain's CDR3 is CASSVDGGNIQYF. CDR3 bases: TGTGCCAGCAGCGTAGATGGGGGAAACATTCAGTACTTC. Supplemented by reference TRBV9 and TRBJ2-4, the full variable domain reads DSGVTQTPKHLITATGQRVTLRCSPRSGDLSVYWYQQSLDQGLQFLIQYYNGEERAKGNILERFSAQQFPDLHSELNLSSLELGDSALYFCASSVDGGNIQYFGAGTRLSVL.

This clonotype was found many times. The rearrangement joins TRBV9 to TRBJ2-1; 10 nucleotides match TRBD1. Germline-derived CDR1 and CDR2 are SGDLS and YYNGEE. V was pared by 0 bases and J by 4 bases, with 4 bases of the junction left unmatched. The CDR3 has 16 amino acids. CDR3 DNA sequence: TGTGCCAGCAGCGTAGAGGGGGACAGGGGATACAATGAGCAGTTCTTC. Translation: CASSVEGDRGYNEQFF.

The chain couples TRBV27 to TRBJ1-2; 8 nucleotides line up with TRBD1. The CDR3 spans 12 residues. Trimming cost V 5 bases and J 7 bases; bases outside gene matches: 3. The germline V gene encodes CDR1 MNHEY and CDR2 SMNVEV (reference sequence). The CDR3 coding sequence is TGTGCCAGCAGTGCGACAGGGGCTGGCTACACCTTC. Its translation is CASSATGAGYTF.

In its sample, this clonotype was seen a few times. V usage is TRBV20-1 and J usage is TRBJ1-6; D not certain. V was cut by 4 bases and J by 10 bases, with 11 bases left in between. The germline gives CDR1 DFQATT, CDR2 SNEGSKA (reference sequence). There are 12 residues in the CDR3. The CDR3: CSAKGLDSPLHF. The CDR3, as DNA: TGCAGTGCTAAGGGCTTAGACTCACCCCTCCACTTT.

This clonotype showed up many times. V is TRBV4-3 and J is TRBJ2-5; the match to TRBD1 covers 10 bases. V trimming: 4 bases; J trimming: 5 bases; junction bases outside the gene matches: 7. Germline V gene lookup returns CDR1 LGHNA and CDR2 YSLEER. This CDR3 has 15 amino acids. The CDR3 DNA sequence: TGCGCCAGCAGCCCGGACAGGGGGTATTGGGAGACCCAGTACTTC. It encodes CASSPDRGYWETQYF.

This clonotype was detected ten times or more. The chain links TRBV7-8 to TRBJ2-3, with D possibly matching TRBD2 (6 bases). Germline values: CDR1 SGHVS, CDR2 FQNEAQ. Trimming shortened V by 5 bases and J by 3 bases, and 12 bases separated the two germline ends. This CDR3 region has 14 residues. The CDR3 nucleotides read TGTGCCAGCAGCCCCTGGACTACGACAGATACGCAGTATTTT. The encoded protein is CASSPWTTTDTQYF. Drawing the rest from reference TRBV7-8 and TRBJ2-3, the complete variable domain is GAGVSQSPRYKVAKRGQDVALRCDPISGHVSLFWYQQALGQGPEFLTYFQNEAQLDKSGLPSDRFFAERPEGSVSTLKIQRTQQEDSAVYLCASSPWTTTDTQYFGPGTRLTVL.